Listed below are T cell receptor beta chains from one sample, sequenced in a study of shared clonotypes between healthy human individuals. This table comes from immunoSEQ multiplex PCR, and its TCRdb copy is limited to in-frame clones, with some not included. This table has around 1.1 million clones, approximately 77% appearing once. Sequenced sample: memory CD4+ T cells from PBMCs. These receptors all come from a man between 18 and 35 years old in good health. Some clones in this sample may be carry-over from other donors' samples. Each CDR3 is given with its conserved first and last residue. Fields, in order: V gene, clone size, J gene, D gene, CDR3 DNA, CDR3 protein. The D gene is left open where the match is weak. Rows give clone size only sometimes, using once, few, many, or a class for an expanded clone.

V gene: TRBV28
clone size: .
J gene: TRBJ1-2
D gene: .
CDR3 DNA: TGTGCCAGCAGGATCGACAGTAACTATGGCTACACCTTC
CDR3 protein: CASRIDSNYGYTF

V gene: TRBV5-1
clone size: many
J gene: TRBJ1-2
D gene: .
CDR3 DNA: TGCGCCAGCAGCTTGGCAGTGACAGCAAGCCCCTGGACCTTC
CDR3 protein: CASSLAVTASPWTF

V gene: TRBV30
clone size: .
J gene: TRBJ2-7
D gene: .
CDR3 DNA: TGTGCCTGGTCAAGGGAGGTCTCCTACGAGCAGTACTTC
CDR3 protein: CAWSREVSYEQYF

V gene: TRBV25-1
clone size: .
J gene: TRBJ2-5
D gene: .
CDR3 DNA: TGTGCCAGCAGTGGGGGGCCCGGGGTTAAAGAGACCCAGTACTTC
CDR3 protein: CASSGGPGVKETQYF

V gene: TRBV7-2
clone size: many
J gene: TRBJ2-3
D gene: .
CDR3 DNA: TGTGCCAGCAGCTGGGGGTGGACAGATACGCAGTATTTT
CDR3 protein: CASSWGWTDTQYF

V gene: TRBV18
clone size: .
J gene: TRBJ2-5
D gene: .
CDR3 DNA: TGTGCCAGCTCACCACGGTCGACGAGCCGGGAGACCCAGTACTTC
CDR3 protein: CASSPRSTSRETQYF

V gene: TRBV12-5
clone size: few
J gene: TRBJ1-1
D gene: .
CDR3 DNA: TGTGCTAGTGGTTTGGGTACCCCTACTGACCGGGACGACACTGAAGCTTTCTTT
CDR3 protein: CASGLGTPTDRDDTEAFF

V gene: TRBV27
clone size: .
J gene: TRBJ1-1
D gene: .
CDR3 DNA: TGTGCCAGCAGTAAGGACCTCTGGGGGGTTGAAGCTTTCTTT
CDR3 protein: CASSKDLWGVEAFF

V gene: TRBV6-5
clone size: once
J gene: TRBJ1-3
D gene: .
CDR3 DNA: TGTGCCAGCAGGCCCAGGGGACTCTCTGGAAACACCATATATTTT
CDR3 protein: CASRPRGLSGNTIYF

V gene: TRBV9
clone size: .
J gene: TRBJ1-2
D gene: TRBD1
CDR3 DNA: TGTGCCAGCAGCACTCGACAGGGGGTTTACTATGGCTACACCTTC
CDR3 protein: CASSTRQGVYYGYTF

V gene: TRBV28
clone size: .
J gene: TRBJ2-1
D gene: TRBD1
CDR3 DNA: TGTGCCAGCAGTTTTCAAGGGACAGGACCGTACAATGAGCAGTTCTTC
CDR3 protein: CASSFQGTGPYNEQFF

V gene: TRBV5-1
clone size: .
J gene: TRBJ2-2
D gene: TRBD2
CDR3 DNA: TGCGCCAGCAGCTTGCCCGCAGGGACAGCGACTAGCGGGAGGAAGGGCGGGGAGCTGTTTTTT
CDR3 protein: CASSLPAGTATSGRKGGELFF

V gene: TRBV5-1
clone size: .
J gene: TRBJ2-2
D gene: TRBD2
CDR3 DNA: TGCGCCAGCAGCTTCTTTGCGTCTGGACTAGCGGGATCCACCGGGGAGCTGTTTTTT
CDR3 protein: CASSFFASGLAGSTGELFF

V gene: TRBV28
clone size: .
J gene: TRBJ1-2
D gene: .
CDR3 DNA: TGTGCCAGCTCCCCGTTTGTTGACTATGGCTACACCTTC
CDR3 protein: CASSPFVDYGYTF

V gene: TRBV4-1
clone size: .
J gene: TRBJ2-7
D gene: .
CDR3 DNA: TGCGCCAGCAGCCAAGGCCCGGGGTACGAGCAGTACTTC
CDR3 protein: CASSQGPGYEQYF

V gene: TRBV5-5
clone size: .
J gene: TRBJ1-1
D gene: TRBD1
CDR3 DNA: TGTGCCAGCAGCTTGGTTCCAGGGGGGAACACTGAAGCTTTCTTT
CDR3 protein: CASSLVPGGNTEAFF

V gene: TRBV28
clone size: .
J gene: TRBJ2-3
D gene: TRBD2
CDR3 DNA: TGTGCCAGCAGGCCCTCTAGCGGGAGGGCCCGTACAGATACGCAGTATTTT
CDR3 protein: CASRPSSGRARTDTQYF

V gene: TRBV7-2
clone size: .
J gene: TRBJ2-3
D gene: .
CDR3 DNA: TGTGCCAGCAGCTTTCTCGGGCCCGGCACAGATACGCAGTATTTT
CDR3 protein: CASSFLGPGTDTQYF

V gene: TRBV5-1
clone size: .
J gene: TRBJ2-2
D gene: .
CDR3 DNA: TGCGCCAGCAGCCCATCGACAGGAATTGACACCGGGGAGCTGTTTTTT
CDR3 protein: CASSPSTGIDTGELFF